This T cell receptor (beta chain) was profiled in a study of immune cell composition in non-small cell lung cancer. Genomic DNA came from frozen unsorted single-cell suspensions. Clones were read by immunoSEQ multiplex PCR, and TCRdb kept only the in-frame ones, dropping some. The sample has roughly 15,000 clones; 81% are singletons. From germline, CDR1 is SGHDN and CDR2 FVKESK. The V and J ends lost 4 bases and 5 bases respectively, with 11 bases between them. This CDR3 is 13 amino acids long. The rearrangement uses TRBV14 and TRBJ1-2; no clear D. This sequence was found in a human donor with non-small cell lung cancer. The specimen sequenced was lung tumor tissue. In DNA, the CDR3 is TGTGCCAGCAGCCCCGGGGTGGGATATGGCTACACCTTC. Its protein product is CASSPGVGYGYTF.